This record concerns one T cell receptor (beta chain) sequence. Its antigen is still unknown. Base qualities are missing; no much larger clone stands one base away. This sample was taken from a study of OX40 agonist ivuxolimab in advanced cancers. A note on the overall study: The costimulatory receptor OX40 (CD134) was targeted by ivuxolimab, a fully human IgG2 agonistic monoclonal antibody. Intravenous ivuxolimab was administered to patients every 2 weeks at six dose levels: 0.01, 0.1, 0.3, 1.5, 3 and 10 mg/kg. A male proportion of 82.7% and a mean age of 60 years, ranging from about 20 to 79, were recorded for the dose-escalation cohort. Peripheral TCRbeta sequencing was intended to test whether TCR sequence diversity was altered and clonal T-cell expansion was caused by ivuxolimab. Partial responses occurred in three dose-escalation patients: two with cutaneous melanoma and one with hepatocellular carcinoma. The paper describes the monotherapy dose-escalation part (N ≈ 49 patients) of the phase I trial of ivuxolimab. Patients were allowed to have had prior anti-PD-1, anti-PD-L1 or anti-CTLA-4 therapy, and 40% of the dose-escalation patients had been treated with checkpoint inhibitors. Of the roughly 50 dose-escalation patients, hepatocellular carcinoma was present in around 20, melanoma in roughly 15, renal cell carcinoma in 9 and head and neck cancer in 9. Study-level results and caveats: In the 0.1-3.0 mg/kg groups, partial responders had among the lowest normalized peripheral clonal expansion, particularly in CD8+ T cells. After ivuxolimab, CD8+ T cells had more expanded clones than CD4+ T cells on average. At doses of 0.1 to 3.0 mg/kg, clonal expansion of both CD4+ and CD8+ blood T cells was observed from baseline to week 6. Low levels of normalized T-cell clonal expansion were also seen in some patients who did not respond. The antigen specificity of the peripheral T cells that underwent clonal expansion was not determined.

Patients with a history of autoimmune disease or receiving systemic immunosuppression were excluded from the trial. In every dose cohort, peripheral blood was drawn for TCR sequencing at baseline, cycle 4 day 1, and cycle 7 day 1. The samples were drawn from a first-in-human, open-label, multicenter phase I dose-escalation trial of ivuxolimab. Adults with locally advanced or metastatic melanoma, renal cell, hepatocellular, or head and neck squamous cell carcinoma were enrolled in the trial. Before TCR sequencing, CD4+ T cells and CD8+ T cells from peripheral blood were sorted into separate populations. The CDR3 runs 15 amino acids, cysteine and phenylalanine included. CDR3 DNA is the only sequence kept; it has 45 bases, read in frame from the first base. CDR1 and CDR2 were assigned from the germline V gene (reference sequence) as SGHNT and YYREEE. For this chain, trimming is 0 bases at the V end and 6 bases at the J end, and the number of junction bases without a gene match is 5.

Genomic DNA was extracted from sorted cells for sequencing of the TCRbeta CDR3 region. The immunoSEQ Assay was used to sequence the TCRbeta CDR3 regions. TCRdb carries this immuneACCESS record with in-frame sequences only. Its versions omit some clonotypes, under half of them owing to an unresolved V gene in the studies checked, with the rest unexplained. For this sample the table gives under 85,000 clones, of which about 85% were detected only once. Of the sample, about 3.4% falls within the top ten clones. The starting material was CD4+ or CD8+ T cells sorted from blood, obtained in a trial of the OX40 agonist ivuxolimab. This receptor was obtained from an adult with an advanced solid tumor such as melanoma, head and neck, liver or kidney cancer. The rearrangement combines TRBV5-4 with TRBJ2-7, with 11 bases matching TRBD1. The CDR3 loop reads CASSLAGTGGREQYF. The nucleotides read TGTGCCAGCAGCTTGGCCGGGACAGGGGGTCGCGAGCAGTACTTC.